This T cell receptor beta chain was observed in a study of T cell responses to AZD1222 COVID-19 vaccine. Study at large: Recipients boosted at about 4 weeks or about 12 weeks are pooled. Study-wide results and caveats: There were vaccine-associated CD4 TCRs across spike, dominant at 160-218 and 743-854. Donors skewed white British and female; clonal diversity was possibly underestimated. The peak T cell response came first, and repertoires were sampled only after it.

TCRdb keeps only in-frame clones here, not all; method: immunoSEQ multiplex PCR. Of about 68,000 clones listed, about 80% are singletons. The ends were cut back, 3 bases at V and 1 base at J, with 9 bases in the middle. The CDR3 has 13 residues. Germline CDR1 reads GTSNPN; CDR2 reads SVGIG (reference sequence). In regard to this clone: Antigen specificity is unknown.

This receptor was identified in an adult in good health. The specimen was peripheral blood, collected on day 0 of AZD1222 vaccination. The rearrangement uses TRBV30 and TRBJ1-2; no clear D. The CDR3 here is CAWRTDFNYGYTF. In DNA, the CDR3 is TGTGCCTGGAGGACGGACTTTAACTATGGCTACACCTTC. Variable domain in full (rest from reference TRBV30 and TRBJ1-2): SQTIHQWPATLVQPVGSPLSLECTVEGTSNPNLYWYRQAAGRGLQLLFYSVGIGQISSEVPQNLSASRPQDRQFILSSKKLLLSDSGFYLCAWRTDFNYGYTFGSGTRLTVV.